Reported below is one TCR beta chain. These data belong to a study of cytomegalovirus exposure and HLA in healthy donors. From germline, CDR1 is GTSNPN and CDR2 SVGIG (reference sequence). The V end lost 2 bases, the J end lost 6 bases, and 11 bases lay between the germline ends. CDR3 length: 12 amino acids. The study ran its PCR with 60 Vbeta and 13 Jbeta primers. Clones were read by immunoSEQ multiplex PCR, and TCRdb kept only the in-frame ones, dropping some. Reported are approximately 120,000 clones; the ten largest clones contain approximately 0.99%. The sample was PBMCs. The chain recombines TRBV30 with TRBJ2-7; D might be TRBD1 (6 bases). This clonotype was sampled from a young man in good health and CMV-seronegative. Here the CDR3 reads CAWSTGYGEQYF. As DNA, the CDR3 is TGTGCCTGGAGTACAGGGTATGGCGAGCAGTACTTC.